This T cell receptor (beta chain) derives from a study of blood T cell repertoires in COVID-19. Study summary: Acute-phase and convalescent COVID-19 samples originated in the United States, Italy and Spain. T cells, B-cell-depleted T cells, or PBMCs provided the cDNA or gDNA that served as material.

Authors' data handling: For nucleated cells, counts were estimated from reference gene primer amplification. Clones were read by immunoSEQ multiplex PCR, and TCRdb kept only the in-frame ones, dropping some. That table supplies the V and J calls and clone size; D and trimming were determined from the DNA. This repertoire shows about 230,000 clones, less than 90% found once; its top ten account for under 3%. Germline-derived CDR1 and CDR2 are ENHRY and SYGVKD. V lost 4 bases, J lost 0 bases, and 6 bases stayed unmatched. The CDR3 totals 17 residues. The chain couples TRBV10-3 to TRBJ2-1; 10 nucleotides line up with TRBD2. The sample comprised peripheral blood. This TCR was recovered from a woman in her seventies with active or convalescent COVID-19. CDR3 residues: CAISVEREGSSYNEQFF. CDR3 in DNA: TGTGCCATCAGTGTGGAGCGGGAGGGTAGCTCCTACAATGAGCAGTTCTTC.